This record covers a single T cell receptor beta chain. The sample holds a few counts of this clonotype. Its antigen is still unknown. One base away there is no much larger clone; base qualities are not given. The V and J ends are trimmed by 6 bases and 5 bases, leaving 19 bases between them. The CDR3, from cysteine to phenylalanine, totals 16 residues. The retained sequence is limited to the CDR3, 48 bases, with the frame set at the first base. This sample stems from a study of liver allograft versus peripheral blood T cells (TCRdb year 2020). Describing the broader study: The study compared the T cell receptor repertoires present in transplanted livers with the repertoires present in the peripheral blood of liver transplant recipients. General conclusions and limits of the study: According to the report, the T cell receptor repertoires detected in peripheral blood were different from the repertoires found inside liver allografts.

TCRdb lists the instrument as Illumina MiSeq. TCRdb reworked the public reads: Q25 trimming with fastp, MiXCR clone assembly, productive beta chains retained. Each CDR3 protein appears once, grouped with its most common genes and DNA. The sample contains roughly 13,000 distinct CDR3 sequences, 20% of them found a single time. Clones ranked in the top ten supply under 6.5% of the sample. The chain links TRBV12-3 or TRBV12-4 with TRBJ2-2; TRBD2 is perhaps the D gene, given 6 matching bases. This TCR derives from a human patient who had a liver transplant. Once a transplant has taken place, some T cells may be donor derived. The CDR3 region reads CASSRSRGGVTGELFF. The DNA is as follows: TGTGCCAGCAGCCGTAGTCGGGGCGGGGTAACCGGGGAGCTGTTTTTT.